This T cell receptor beta chain emerged from a study of OX40 agonist ivuxolimab in advanced cancers. Study as a whole: Partial response was recorded in three patients: one hepatocellular carcinoma and two cutaneous melanoma cases. Study conclusions and caveats: Compared with CD4+, CD8+ T cells on average had more expanded clones.

Concerning this clone itself: The antigen remains undetermined.

V lost 2 bases to trimming and J lost 1 base; unmatched junction nucleotides: 7. Germline-derived CDR1 and CDR2 are KGHSY and FQNENV. This CDR3 comprises 16 residues. Using immunoSEQ multiplex PCR, the repertoire was profiled, and TCRdb retains in-frame clones only, with some absent. Counted here are approximately 100,000 clones, 90% occurring once; the ten biggest clones make up more than 0.4%. Sample: CD4+ or CD8+ T cells sorted from blood, taken in a trial of the OX40 agonist ivuxolimab. The rearrangement joins TRBV16 to TRBJ1-2, with 7 bases that match TRBD1. The TCR originated in an adult with an advanced solid tumor such as melanoma, head and neck, liver or kidney cancer. Written as DNA, the CDR3 is TGTGCCAGCAGCCAACAAACAGGGGTAAATAACTATGGCTACACCTTC. The encoded protein is CASSQQTGVNNYGYTF.